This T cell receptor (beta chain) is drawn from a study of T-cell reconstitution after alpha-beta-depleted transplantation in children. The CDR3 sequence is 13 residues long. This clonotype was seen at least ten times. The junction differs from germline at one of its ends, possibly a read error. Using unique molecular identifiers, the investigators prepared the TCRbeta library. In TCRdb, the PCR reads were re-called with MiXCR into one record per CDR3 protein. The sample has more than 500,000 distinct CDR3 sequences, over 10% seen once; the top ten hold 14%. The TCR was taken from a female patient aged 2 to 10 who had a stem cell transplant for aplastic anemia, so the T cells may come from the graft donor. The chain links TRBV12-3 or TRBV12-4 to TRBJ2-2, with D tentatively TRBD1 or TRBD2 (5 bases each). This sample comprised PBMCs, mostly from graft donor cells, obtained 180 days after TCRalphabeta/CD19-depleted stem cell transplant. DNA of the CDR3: TGCGCCAGCAGCTTGAGGGGCACCGGGGAGCTGTTTTTT. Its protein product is CASSLRGTGELFF.